This entry lists 2 T cell receptor beta chains sequenced from one sample in a study of CD8 T cells in Susac syndrome. cDNA came from around 0.54 to 1 ug RNA primed by random hexamers. TCRdb reanalysed the immunoSEQ multiplex PCR reads using MiXCR and keeps one entry per CDR3 protein. The sample has roughly 250,000 distinct CDR3 sequences; about 96% are singletons. Sequencing used CD4+ T cells from PBMCs. The source is a human donor with Susac syndrome.

The chain is built from TRBV29-1 and TRBJ1-1, with 7 bases that match TRBD1. Germline CDR1 reads SQVTM; CDR2 reads ANQGSEA. CDR3 length: 16 residues. The V gene end was trimmed by 8 bases and the J gene end by 1 base; junction bases not matched to a gene: 16. The CDR3 DNA reads as TGCAGCACGTGGGGGGGGGACAGTTCAACGAACACTGAAGCTTTCTTT. Protein product: CSTWGGDSSTNTEAFF.

The chain links TRBV12-3 or TRBV12-4 to TRBJ2-7; possibly TRBD1 for D (5 bases). The CDR3 runs to 15 residues. The germline V and J ends were trimmed by 5 bases and 1 base, with 15 bases remaining between them. Here the CDR3 DNA reads TGTGCCAGCAGTCGGACCCTTCCAGGGTCCTACGAGCAGTACTTC. As protein: CASSRTLPGSYEQYF.